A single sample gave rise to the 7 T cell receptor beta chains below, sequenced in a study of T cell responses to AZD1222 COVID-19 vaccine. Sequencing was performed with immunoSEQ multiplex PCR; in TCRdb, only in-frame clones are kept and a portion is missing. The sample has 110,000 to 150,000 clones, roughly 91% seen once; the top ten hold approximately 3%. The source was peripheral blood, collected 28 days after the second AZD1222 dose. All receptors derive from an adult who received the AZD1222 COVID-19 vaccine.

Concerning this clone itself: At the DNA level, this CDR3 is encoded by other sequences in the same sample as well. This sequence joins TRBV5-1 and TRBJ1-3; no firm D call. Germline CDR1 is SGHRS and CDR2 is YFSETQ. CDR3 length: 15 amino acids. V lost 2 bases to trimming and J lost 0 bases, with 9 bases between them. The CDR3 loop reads CASSFTADSGNTIYF. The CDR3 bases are TGCGCCAGCAGCTTCACGGCGGACTCTGGAAACACCATATATTTT.

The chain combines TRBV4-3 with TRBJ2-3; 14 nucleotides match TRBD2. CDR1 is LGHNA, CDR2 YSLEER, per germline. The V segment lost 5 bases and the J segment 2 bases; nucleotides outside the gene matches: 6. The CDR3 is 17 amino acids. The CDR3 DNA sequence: TGCGCCAGCAGCTACGGACTAGCGGGGGGCACCACAGATACGCAGTATTTT. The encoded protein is CASSYGLAGGTTDTQYF.

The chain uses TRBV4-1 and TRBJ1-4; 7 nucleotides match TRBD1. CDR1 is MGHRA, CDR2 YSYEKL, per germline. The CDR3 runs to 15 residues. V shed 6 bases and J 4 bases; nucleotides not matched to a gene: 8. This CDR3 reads CASRPIQGDNEKLFF. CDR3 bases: TGCGCCAGCAGACCTATTCAGGGGGATAATGAAAAACTGTTTTTT.

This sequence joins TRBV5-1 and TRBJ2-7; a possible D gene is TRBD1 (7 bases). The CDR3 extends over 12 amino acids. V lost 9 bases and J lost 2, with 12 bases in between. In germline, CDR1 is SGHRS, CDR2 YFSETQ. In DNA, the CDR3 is TGCGCCACCGACAGGGAGGCCTACGAGCAGTACTTC. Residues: CATDREAYEQYF. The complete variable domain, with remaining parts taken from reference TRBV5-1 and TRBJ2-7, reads KAGVTQTPRYLIKTRGQQVTLSCSPISGHRSVSWYQQTPGQGLQFLFEYFSETQRNKGNFPGRFSGRQFSNSRSEMNVSTLELGDSALYLCATDREAYEQYFGPGTRLTVT.

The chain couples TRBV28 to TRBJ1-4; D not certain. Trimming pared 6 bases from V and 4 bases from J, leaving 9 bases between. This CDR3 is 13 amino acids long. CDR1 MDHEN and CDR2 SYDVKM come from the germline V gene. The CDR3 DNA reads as TGTGCCAGCAGCCGGACTTATAATGAAAAACTGTTTTTT. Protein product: CASSRTYNEKLFF.

The CDR3, as DNA: TGCAGCGTTGTTCGGACGGAGATGAACACTGAAGCTTTCTTT. Translation gives CSVVRTEMNTEAFF. The chain employs TRBV29-1 and TRBJ1-1; D is uncertain. Trimming shortened V by 4 bases and J by 0 bases, and 12 bases separated the two germline ends. The V gene's germline CDR1 is SQVTM and CDR2 ANQGSEA. The CDR3 runs 14 residues. Filled out from reference TRBV29-1 and TRBJ1-1, the complete variable domain reads SAVISQKPSRDICQRGTSLTIQCQVDSQVTMMFWYRQQPGQSLTLIATANQGSEATYESGFVIDKFPISRPNLTFSTLTVSNMSPEDSSIYLCSVVRTEMNTEAFFGQGTRLTVV.

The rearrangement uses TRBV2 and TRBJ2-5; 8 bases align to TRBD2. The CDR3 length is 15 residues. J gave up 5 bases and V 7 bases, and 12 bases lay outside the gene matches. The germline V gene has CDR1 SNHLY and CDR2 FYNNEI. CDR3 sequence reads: CASTPGLGGGETQYF. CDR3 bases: TGTGCCAGCACCCCGGGACTAGGGGGGGGTGAGACCCAGTACTTC.